Presented here are 17 T cell receptor beta chains from one specimen sequenced in a study of OX40 agonist ivuxolimab in advanced cancers. Measured with immunoSEQ multiplex PCR; TCRdb has only the in-frame clones, and not every one. The sample includes around 68,000 clones, roughly nine tenths of them seen just once. Sample: CD4+ or CD8+ T cells sorted from blood, taken in a trial of the OX40 agonist ivuxolimab. The receptors were gathered from an adult with an advanced solid tumor such as melanoma, head and neck, liver or kidney cancer.

DNA of the CDR3: TGTGCCAGCAGCTTAGATAGCGGGAGGAGTCGGGAGCAGTTCTTC. This codes for CASSLDSGRSREQFF. The rearrangement joins TRBV7-2 to TRBJ2-1, with TRBD2 identical over 10 bases. The CDR3 covers 15 residues. Germline loops: CDR1 SGHTA, CDR2 FQGNSA. J gave up 10 bases and V 1 base, and 7 bases lay outside the gene matches.

This clone showed up just once. The V call is TRBV12-5, the J call TRBJ2-1, with D hard to call. Germline CDR1 LGHNT, CDR2 FRNRAP. V was cut by 1 base and J by 5 bases, with 6 bases left in between. This CDR3 is built from 13 residues. Here the CDR3 DNA reads TGTGCTAGTGGTTTGGAGCCCGACAATGAGCAGTTCTTC. Translated, it gives CASGLEPDNEQFF.

The sample holds one count of this clone. The chain couples TRBV7-2 to TRBJ2-1, with D possibly being TRBD2 (6 bases). CDR3 length equals 16 residues. Germline V gene lookup returns CDR1 SGHTA and CDR2 FQGNSA. V dropped 5 bases and J dropped 2 bases, with 16 bases sitting between them. CDR3 protein: CASSKSTSSAYNEQFF. Written as DNA, the CDR3 is TGTGCCAGCAGCAAATCCACTAGCTCGGCCTACAATGAGCAGTTCTTC.

The table lists this clone with a count of one. This chain joins TRBV9 and TRBJ2-7; possible D gene TRBD2, 6 bases. V was clipped by 3 bases and J by 3 bases, with 16 bases between them. The CDR3 runs 15 residues. The germline V gene encodes CDR1 SGDLS and CDR2 YYNGEE. In DNA, the CDR3 is TGTGCCAGCAGCGGAGGGGCGGGACCGATCTACGAGCAGTACTTC. As protein: CASSGGAGPIYEQYF.

CDR3: CASSSLAGDLYNEQFF. CDR3 coding DNA: TGTGCCAGCAGTTCACTAGCGGGAGATTTGTACAATGAGCAGTTCTTC. The genes are TRBV28 and TRBJ2-1; 11 bases match TRBD2. V was pared by 4 bases and J by 4 bases, with 6 bases of the junction left unmatched. The germline gives CDR1 MDHEN, CDR2 SYDVKM. CDR3 length: 16 residues. Based on the CDR3 plus reference TRBV28 and TRBJ2-1, the full variable domain is DVKVTQSSRYLVKRTGEKVFLECVQDMDHENMFWYRQDPGLGLRLIYFSYDVKMKEKGDIPEGYSVSREKKERFSLILESASTNQTSMYLCASSSLAGDLYNEQFFGPGTRLTVL.

V and J are TRBV28 and TRBJ1-1; D is uncertain. V was cut by 6 bases and J by 0 bases, with 14 bases left in between. The CDR3 is 15 residues long. CDR1 and CDR2 from the germline V gene are MDHEN and SYDVKM. The CDR3 DNA reads as TGTGCCAGCAGCTCTAGTAGTCTAATGAACACTGAAGCTTTCTTT. Translation gives CASSSSSLMNTEAFF.

J is TRBJ1-2 and V is TRBV27; D possibly corresponds to TRBD1 (6 bases). The germline V gene has CDR1 MNHEY and CDR2 SMNVEV (reference sequence). Trimming shortened V by 5 bases and J by 0 bases, and 13 bases separated the two germline ends. This CDR3 spans 15 amino acids. The CDR3 DNA sequence: TGTGCCAGCAGTCCGAGGCACAGGGCTAACTATGGCTACACCTTC. As protein: CASSPRHRANYGYTF.

The chain couples TRBV19 to TRBJ1-1; D is ambiguous. The CDR3 contains 14 residues. Germline V gene sequence: CDR1 LNHDA, CDR2 SQIVND (reference sequence). The V gene lost 1 base and the J gene lost 2 bases, with 8 bases spanning the gap. The CDR3 DNA is TGTGCCAGTAGTATAGCCGGTACCAACACTGAAGCTTTCTTT. Residues: CASSIAGTNTEAFF.

V usage is TRBV5-1 and J usage is TRBJ2-5; TRBD2 agrees at 9 bases. The V and J ends lost 1 base and 2 bases, in that order; junction bases with no gene match: 6. Germline lookup yields CDR1 SGHRS and CDR2 YFSETQ. This CDR3 has 16 residues. The CDR3 DNA is TGCGCCAGCAGCTTGACCCGACTAGCGGTACAAGAGACCCAGTACTTC. Translation gives CASSLTRLAVQETQYF.

The chain joins TRBV7-6 to TRBJ2-1, with TRBD2 identical over 9 bases. The CDR3 loop spans 17 amino acids. Germline CDR1 is SGHVS and CDR2 is FNYEAQ. J was trimmed by 5 bases and V by 5 bases; bases with no gene match: 13. Here the CDR3 reads CASSLWTSVKINNEQFF. CDR3 bases: TGTGCCAGCAGCCTTTGGACTAGCGTAAAGATAAACAATGAGCAGTTCTTC. Based on the CDR3 plus reference TRBV7-6 and TRBJ2-1, the full variable domain is GAGVSQSPRYKVTKRGQDVALRCDPISGHVSLYWYRQALGQGPEFLTYFNYEAQQDKSGLPNDRFSAERPEGSISTLTIQRTEQRDSAMYRCASSLWTSVKINNEQFFGPGTRLTVL.

This sequence joins TRBV18 and TRBJ2-2, with TRBD1 matching 9 bases. CDR1 is KGHSH, CDR2 LQKENI, per germline. V shed 3 bases and J 6 bases; nucleotides not matched to a gene: 8. The CDR3 has 16 residues. The CDR3: CASSPPGQGPAGELFF. Here the CDR3 DNA reads TGTGCCAGCTCACCGCCGGGACAGGGTCCGGCCGGGGAGCTGTTTTTT.

The rearrangement links TRBV5-1 to TRBJ2-7; unclear D gene. The V gene's germline CDR1 is SGHRS and CDR2 YFSETQ. The CDR3 sequence is 13 residues long. V shed 4 bases and J shed 4 bases, with 12 bases lying between them. This CDR3 reads CASSTGSKYEQYF. CDR3 coding DNA: TGCGCCAGCAGCACCGGTTCAAAATACGAGCAGTACTTC.

The chain joins TRBV4-1 to TRBJ2-2; D unclear. The CDR3 has 15 amino acids. CDR1 is MGHRA, CDR2 YSYEKL, per germline. Trimming stripped 3 bases from V and 0 bases from J, with 8 bases between. This CDR3 is CASSHVGSNTGELFF. The CDR3, as DNA: TGCGCCAGCAGCCATGTCGGGTCGAACACCGGGGAGCTGTTTTTT.

The V call is TRBV18, the J call TRBJ2-1, with 7 bases that match TRBD2. CDR3 length equals 15 residues. The ends lost 5 bases at V and 2 bases at J; junction bases unmatched: 6. The germline V gene encodes CDR1 KGHSH and CDR2 LQKENI. The CDR3 nucleotides read TGTGCCAGCTCAGATGCGGGAGTTCCCTACAATGAGCAGTTCTTC. This sequence encodes CASSDAGVPYNEQFF.

Details on this clone: This same CDR3 is encoded by further DNA sequences in the sample. The V call is TRBV28, the J call TRBJ1-5; D might be TRBD1 (5 bases). The CDR3 runs to 14 residues. Germline V gene data show CDR1 as MDHEN and CDR2 as SYDVKM. V was cut by 2 bases and J by 0 bases, with 5 bases left in between. As DNA, the CDR3 is TGTGCCAGCAGTTTAGGGGGTAGCAATCAGCCCCAGCATTTT. Protein: CASSLGGSNQPQHF.

V and J are TRBV18 and TRBJ2-3; possibly TRBD2 for D (6 bases). The CDR3 contains 16 residues. Germline lookup yields CDR1 KGHSH and CDR2 LQKENI. The V gene lost 3 bases and the J gene lost 4 bases, with 17 bases spanning the gap. CDR3 in amino acids: CASSPLPTRRADTQYF. Written as DNA, the CDR3 is TGTGCCAGCTCACCCCTCCCGACTAGGAGGGCAGATACGCAGTATTTT.

The gene calls are TRBV12-5 and TRBJ2-1, with D unresolved. The CDR3 covers 13 residues. The germline V and J ends were trimmed by 1 base and 9 bases, with 10 bases remaining between them. Germline V gives CDR1 LGHNT, CDR2 FRNRAP. The CDR3 bases are TGTGCTAGTGGTTTGGAGCCATGGGCTGAGCAGTTCTTC. Protein sequence: CASGLEPWAEQFF.